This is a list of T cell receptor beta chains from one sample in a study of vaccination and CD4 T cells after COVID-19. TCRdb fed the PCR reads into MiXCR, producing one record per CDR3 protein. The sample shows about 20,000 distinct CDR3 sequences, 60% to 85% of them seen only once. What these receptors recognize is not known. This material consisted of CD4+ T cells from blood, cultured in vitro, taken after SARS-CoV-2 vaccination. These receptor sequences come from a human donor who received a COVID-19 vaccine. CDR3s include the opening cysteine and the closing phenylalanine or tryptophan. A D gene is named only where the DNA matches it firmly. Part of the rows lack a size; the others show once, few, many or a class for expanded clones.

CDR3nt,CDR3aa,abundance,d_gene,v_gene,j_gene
TGTGCCAGCAGCTTAGGCCACAGGGCTGATACGCAGTATTTT,CASSLGHRADTQYF,NA,NA,TRBV7-3,TRBJ2-3
TGTGCCAGCAGCTTGGAGCCAGGGCGTAATCAGCCCCAGCATTTT,CASSLEPGRNQPQHF,NA,NA,TRBV5-4,TRBJ1-5
TGCAGTGCTAGGCCTGGGACAGGGGGCCGAGGCACTGAAGCTTTCTTT,CSARPGTGGRGTEAFF,NA,TRBD1,TRBV20-1,TRBJ1-1
TGCAGTGCTAGTCAGTCTAGCGGGGGCAGGGATACGCAGTATTTT,CSASQSSGGRDTQYF,hyperexpanded,TRBD2,TRBV20-1,TRBJ2-3
TGCAGTGCTAGAGTACAATTGGGGGACTATGGCTACACCTTC,CSARVQLGDYGYTF,few,NA,TRBV20-1,TRBJ1-2
TGTGCCAGCAGTTACTCGACGGAGGTTGTTGGCTACACCTTC,CASSYSTEVVGYTF,NA,NA,TRBV6-5,TRBJ1-2
TGTGCCACCAGTGACCCCTCCCGACACCCTAGCACAGATACGCAGTATTTT,CATSDPSRHPSTDTQYF,NA,NA,TRBV24-1,TRBJ2-3
TGTGCCAGCAGACACGGGAACACTGAAGCTTTCTTT,CASRHGNTEAFF,NA,NA,TRBV6-1,TRBJ1-1
TGTGCCACCGGCAATCCTAGCGGGGGGGCGAGTGAGCAGTTCTTC,CATGNPSGGASEQFF,NA,TRBD2,TRBV24-1,TRBJ2-1
TGTGCCAGCAGCTCGACTGATCCGACAGGGAATAGCAATCAGCCCCAGCATTTT,CASSSTDPTGNSNQPQHF,NA,TRBD1,TRBV7-9,TRBJ1-5
TGTGCCAGCAGTTCAGGGGGACAGGGTTTTACTGAAGCTTTCTTT,CASSSGGQGFTEAFF,NA,TRBD1,TRBV12-3/TRBV12-4,TRBJ1-1
TGTGCCTGGAGCGTCGGGACAGTCTATGGCTACACCTTC,CAWSVGTVYGYTF,NA,TRBD1,TRBV30,TRBJ1-2
TGTGCCAGCAGCTTCCAACCGGGACTTGAAGCTTTCTTT,CASSFQPGLEAFF,NA,NA,TRBV11-2,TRBJ1-1
TGTGCCAGCAGCTTAGCAGATGGGTTTGTGACAGATACGCAGTATTTT,CASSLADGFVTDTQYF,NA,NA,TRBV7-8,TRBJ2-3
TGTGCCAGCCGTCCTCCGGGACAGGGCGCCATCACCGGGGAGCTGTTTTTT,CASRPPGQGAITGELFF,NA,TRBD1,TRBV6-1,TRBJ2-2
TGTGCCACCAGTGATCCTACTAGCGGGGGAGGCACAGATACGCAGTATTTT,CATSDPTSGGGTDTQYF,few,TRBD2,TRBV24-1,TRBJ2-3
TGTGCCAGCAGTCGGGACGGCTATAGCAATCAGCCCCAGCATTTT,CASSRDGYSNQPQHF,NA,NA,TRBV6-1,TRBJ1-5
TGCGCCAGCAGCTTCATAGGGGGCAAGGGGGACACTGAAGCTTTCTTT,CASSFIGGKGDTEAFF,NA,TRBD1,TRBV5-1,TRBJ1-1
TGTGCCTGGGGGGGGACCGAGAATGAAAAACTGTTTTTT,CAWGGTENEKLFF,NA,NA,TRBV30,TRBJ1-4
TGTGCCACCAGTGATTCCAGACAGGGAGGGGAGACCCAGTACTTC,CATSDSRQGGETQYF,once,NA,TRBV24-1,TRBJ2-5
TGTGCCAGCAGTTATGGGGCTATCGAAGCTTTCTTT,CASSYGAIEAFF,NA,NA,TRBV6-5,TRBJ1-1
TGTGCCAGCAAGGGCCAAGGATTTAGCTACACCTTC,CASKGQGFSYTF,NA,NA,TRBV11-3,TRBJ1-2
TGTGCCAGTACCCCGACAGGGGGCGGGTCCCAGTACTTC,CASTPTGGGSQYF,NA,TRBD1,TRBV19,TRBJ2-5
TGCAGTGCCTACGTGGGGGGCTCCGGTAGCAATCAGCCCCAGCATTTT,CSAYVGGSGSNQPQHF,NA,NA,TRBV20-1,TRBJ1-5
TGTGCCAGCAGTGAAATGGGTGGACAGTTTTATCAGCCCCAGCATTTT,CASSEMGGQFYQPQHF,NA,NA,TRBV6-1,TRBJ1-5
TGCAGTGCTAGAGATGGAGCAAACTATGGCTACACCTTC,CSARDGANYGYTF,NA,NA,TRBV20-1,TRBJ1-2
TGTGCCAGCAGTGTCACGGGGGGTCTGAACACTGAAGCTTTCTTT,CASSVTGGLNTEAFF,NA,NA,TRBV2,TRBJ1-1
TGCAGTGCTAGAGAGGGGTCCAGGGACCTAGACGAGCAGTACTTC,CSAREGSRDLDEQYF,NA,NA,TRBV20-1,TRBJ2-7
TGTGCCAGCAGTTTGTTGGGTTACGAGCAGTACTTC,CASSLLGYEQYF,NA,NA,TRBV12-3/TRBV12-4,TRBJ2-7
TGTGCCTGGAGTCTCCCGCCTAGCGGGGTTCCAGATACGCAGTATTTT,CAWSLPPSGVPDTQYF,NA,TRBD2,TRBV30,TRBJ2-3
TGTGCCAGCAGCCCTAACAGCCTCTCCTACGAGCAGTACTTC,CASSPNSLSYEQYF,NA,NA,TRBV2,TRBJ2-7
TGCAGTGCTAGCCTAGGGGGCAATCAGCCCCAGCATTTT,CSASLGGNQPQHF,NA,NA,TRBV20-1,TRBJ1-5
TGCGCCAGCAGCTTGACCACAGGGGAGTCTTCACCCCTCCACTTT,CASSLTTGESSPLHF,NA,TRBD1,TRBV5-1,TRBJ1-6
TGTGCCAGCAGTTACGGAGGGGTGCCTGTCGGGCTGACCTACACAGATACGCAGTATTTT,CASSYGGVPVGLTYTDTQYF,NA,NA,TRBV6-5,TRBJ2-3
TGTGCCAGCAGCTTGGATAGGCAGGGGACCCAGTACTTC,CASSLDRQGTQYF,NA,NA,TRBV5-4,TRBJ2-5
TGTGCCAGCAGCTTAGAAAGGGTTGTGGAAAATTTGAACACTGAAGCTTTCTTT,CASSLERVVENLNTEAFF,NA,NA,TRBV7-8,TRBJ1-1